This T cell receptor (beta chain) was identified during a study of blood T cell repertoires in COVID-19. Study-wide context: COVID-19 samples collected from the United States, Italy and Spain covered acute and convalescent phases. Sources were T cells, B-cell-depleted T cells, or PBMCs; the material itself was cDNA or gDNA.

In the authors' methods: The assay estimated nucleated cells by amplifying reference gene primers. Clones were sequenced by immunoSEQ multiplex PCR, and TCRdb holds only the in-frame ones, with some missing. The V and J calls and clone size were taken over from that table, and D and trimming were inferred from the DNA. The repertoire includes around 190,000 clones, roughly 90% of them detected once, and around 20% sits in the top ten. With V trimmed by 2 bases and J by 7 bases, 3 bases remained unmatched. The CDR3 runs 14 residues. Germline values: CDR1 SGHTA, CDR2 FQGNSA. The clonotype originates from a man in his sixties or seventies with active or convalescent COVID-19. The specimen was peripheral blood. The J gene is TRBJ2-2, the V gene TRBV7-2; 8 bases line up with TRBD1. CDR3 nucleotide sequence: TGTGCCAGCAGCTTACAGGGGGCGGTCGGGGAGCTGTTTTTT. Its translation is CASSLQGAVGELFF.